This T cell receptor beta chain was captured by sequencing in a study of post-analysis software for immune sequencing data. The study's findings and limits: Five or six TRBV segments, TRBV5-6, TRBV5-1 and TRBV20-1 among them, were found more frequent in patients than controls.

Germline assignment: CDR1 SNHLY and CDR2 FYNNEI. J was trimmed by 8 bases and V by 7 bases; bases with no gene match: 8. The CDR3 has 14 amino acids. Incorporated into the TCR beta cDNA libraries were unique molecular identifiers, which served to reduce PCR and sequencing biases. TCRdb called the PCR reads again in MiXCR, with one record for every CDR3 protein. The table has roughly 200,000 distinct CDR3 sequences, approximately 29% seen once. Turning to this clonotype: Its target is unknown.

The rearrangement joins TRBV2 to TRBJ1-5, with 10 bases lining up with TRBD1. This TCR derives from a girl between 2 and 17 years old with multiple sclerosis. The source material was blood. In nucleotides, the CDR3 is TGTGCCAGCAATAGGGACAGGGGTGGTGAGCCCCAGCATTTT. Protein sequence: CASNRDRGGEPQHF.